This record looks at one TCR beta chain sequence and its context. The sample is drawn from a study of blood T cell repertoires in COVID-19. Repertoires were generated with immunoSEQ multiplex PCR, while TCRdb's copy carries only in-frame clones and drops some. The sample includes fewer than 200,000 clones, over 75% of them seen just once. The V end was cut by 3 bases, the J end by 2 bases, with 14 bases between. Germline CDR1 is SGHDN and CDR2 is FVKESK. The CDR3 sequence is 16 residues long. V is TRBV14 and J is TRBJ2-4; tentative D call: TRBD2 (6 bases). Input material: PBMCs or T cells enriched from blood (not recorded which). The clonotype was recovered from a woman aged 40 to 50 with acute COVID-19. This CDR3 is CASSQSKGRTKNIQYF. CDR3 DNA: TGTGCCAGCAGCCAGAGTAAGGGGAGGACCAAAAACATTCAGTACTTC.